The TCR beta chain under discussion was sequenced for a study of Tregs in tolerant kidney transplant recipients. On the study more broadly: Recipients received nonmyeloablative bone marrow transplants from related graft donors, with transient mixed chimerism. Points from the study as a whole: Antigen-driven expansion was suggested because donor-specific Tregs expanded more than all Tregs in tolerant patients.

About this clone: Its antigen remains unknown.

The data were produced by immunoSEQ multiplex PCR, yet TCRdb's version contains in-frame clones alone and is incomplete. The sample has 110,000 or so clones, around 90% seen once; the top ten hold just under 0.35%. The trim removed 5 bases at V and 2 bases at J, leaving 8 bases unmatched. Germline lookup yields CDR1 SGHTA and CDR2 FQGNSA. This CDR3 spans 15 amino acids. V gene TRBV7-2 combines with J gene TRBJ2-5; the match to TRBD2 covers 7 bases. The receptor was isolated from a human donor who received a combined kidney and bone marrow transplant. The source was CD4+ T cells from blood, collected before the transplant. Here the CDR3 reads CASSTRTSVQETQYF. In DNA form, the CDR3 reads TGTGCCAGCAGCACGCGGACTAGTGTTCAAGAGACCCAGTACTTC.